The 32 T cell receptor beta chains below were found in one sample sequenced in a study of vaccination and CD4 T cells after COVID-19. Treatment defined: approximately 11-day PBMC culture with coronavirus spike peptide pools or control peptides (ViraFEST assay). Their antigens are not known. An Oncomine TCR Beta short-read assay was used to sequence the DNA from cultured CD4+ T cells. MiXCR, run by TCRdb on the PCR reads, gives a single entry per CDR3 protein. Found here are more than 9,500 distinct CDR3 sequences, 50% of them singletons; the top ten hold roughly 19%. Sequencing was carried out using CD4+ T cells from blood, cultured in vitro. These receptors were obtained from a human donor who had recovered from COVID-19.

By share, this clonotype counts as large. This chain uses TRBV28 with TRBJ2-3, with a weak D call TRBD2 (6 bases). The length of the CDR3 is 17 residues. The V gene's germline CDR1 is MDHEN and CDR2 SYDVKM. Trimming removed 5 bases at V and 2 bases at J, with 20 bases between. The CDR3 protein is CASSPEIRRENTDTQYF. For the CDR3, the DNA is TGTGCCAGCAGTCCCGAAATCCGGCGGGAAAACACAGATACGCAGTATTTT.

The chain uses TRBV12-3 or TRBV12-4 and TRBJ2-1; 7 bases line up with TRBD2. V shed 4 bases, J shed 4 bases, and the junction held 7 bases outside the gene matches. The CDR3 extends over 15 amino acids. The CDR3 spells CASSSGRGKYNEQFF. DNA for the CDR3: TGTGCCAGCAGTTCTGGGCGGGGGAAGTACAATGAGCAGTTCTTC.

In this sample, this clonotype turned up a few times. CDR3 nucleotide sequence: TGTGCCAGCAGCCCCATAGCGGGAGAGGTAGAGACCCAGTACTTC. Residues: CASSPIAGEVETQYF. The chain is built from TRBV7-2 and TRBJ2-5, with 9 bases that match TRBD2. Germline CDR1 and CDR2: SGHTA and FQGNSA. Trimming cost V 5 bases and J 4 bases; bases outside gene matches: 8. The CDR3 runs 15 residues.

This chain links TRBV10-3 with TRBJ2-7; D possibly uses TRBD1 or TRBD2 (6 bases each). V gave up 6 bases and J gave up 0 bases, with 15 bases separating them. The CDR3 totals 15 residues. CDR1 is ENHRY, CDR2 SYGVKD, per germline. This CDR3 reads CAIREGHPDSYEQYF. CDR3 sequence (DNA): TGTGCCATCAGGGAGGGACATCCCGACTCCTACGAGCAGTACTTC.

The chain joins TRBV4-2 to TRBJ1-1; the D is unclear. The CDR3 consists of 13 residues. The germline V gene encodes CDR1 LGHNA and CDR2 YNFKEQ. With 5 bases removed from V and 5 bases from J, the gap between germline ends came to 12 bases. The CDR3 here is CASSEVAGTEAFF. The CDR3 DNA follows: TGTGCCAGCAGCGAAGTGGCGGGGACTGAAGCTTTCTTT.

This clonotype has a handful of counts. This chain links TRBV28 with TRBJ1-5; D gene uncertain. This CDR3 spans 12 amino acids. The germline V and J ends were trimmed by 6 bases and 1 base, with 4 bases remaining between them. CDR1 and CDR2 from the germline V gene are MDHEN and SYDVKM. CDR3 sequence: CASRQSNQPQHF. The CDR3 nucleotides read TGTGCCAGCAGACAGAGCAATCAGCCCCAGCATTTT.

The CDR3 DNA is TGCAGTGCTATCCCGACGGGGTGGGGCAGGGGGGAGACCCAGTACTTC. Its protein product is CSAIPTGWGRGETQYF. The chain couples TRBV20-1 to TRBJ2-5, with 7 bases identical to TRBD1. The CDR3 runs to 16 residues. Germline V gives CDR1 DFQATT, CDR2 SNEGSKA (reference sequence). The trim removed 4 bases at V and 5 bases at J, leaving 16 bases unmatched.

This clonotype turned up a few times. This chain uses TRBV7-2 with TRBJ1-1, with 8 bases fitting TRBD1. V dropped 5 bases and J dropped 2; count of bases not matched to a gene: 10. The CDR3 loop spans 16 amino acids. CDR1 and CDR2 from the germline V gene are SGHTA and FQGNSA. CDR3 coding DNA: TGTGCCAGCAGCCGAGGTCCGGACAGGGTAAACACTGAAGCTTTCTTT. Protein product: CASSRGPDRVNTEAFF. Drawing the rest from reference TRBV7-2 and TRBJ1-1, the complete variable domain is GAGVSQSPSNKVTEKGKDVELRCDPISGHTALYWYRQSLGQGLEFLIYFQGNSAPDKSGLPSDRFSAERTGGSVSTLTIQRTQQEDSAVYLCASSRGPDRVNTEAFFGQGTRLTVV.

The chain joins TRBV20-1 to TRBJ1-2, with D perhaps matching TRBD1 (6 bases). The CDR3 totals 13 residues. The germline gives CDR1 DFQATT, CDR2 SNEGSKA (reference sequence). In DNA form, the CDR3 reads TGCAGCGCCCTCCGGGACATGAATATTGGCTACACCTTC. It codes for CSALRDMNIGYTF.

DNA for the CDR3: TGCAGTGCCCCCGGGACTAGCGGATACAATGAGCAGTTCTTC. As protein: CSAPGTSGYNEQFF. The rearrangement uses TRBV20-1 and TRBJ2-1; 11 positions match TRBD2. Looked up from germline, CDR1 is DFQATT and CDR2 is SNEGSKA (reference sequence). After removal of 6 bases from V and 4 bases from J, the junction contained 5 bases not matched to a gene. The CDR3 has 14 amino acids.

The chain employs TRBV2 and TRBJ2-3, with TRBD2 matching 11 bases. Losses at the gene ends were 6 bases for V and 3 bases for J; bases not matched to a gene: 5. The CDR3 is 15 residues long. CDR1 is SNHLY, CDR2 FYNNEI, per germline. The CDR3 is CASSITSGRTDTQYF. CDR3 sequence (DNA): TGTGCCAGCAGCATAACTAGCGGGAGAACAGATACGCAGTATTTT.

The chain links TRBV20-1 to TRBJ2-4, with 9 bases identical to TRBD1. With V trimmed by 6 bases and J by 0 bases, 9 bases remained unmatched. The CDR3 runs 16 residues. Germline V gives CDR1 DFQATT, CDR2 SNEGSKA (reference sequence). The CDR3 DNA follows: TGCAGTGCCGACCGACAGGGGGGACTAGCCAAAAACATTCAGTACTTC. Protein: CSADRQGGLAKNIQYF.

The rearrangement joins TRBV5-1 to TRBJ1-2; possibly TRBD1 for D (6 bases). This CDR3 contains 14 residues. The V end was cut by 3 bases, the J end by 4 bases, with 13 bases between. CDR1 and CDR2 from the germline V gene are SGHRS and YFSETQ. The CDR3: CASSYGQSIYGYTF. The CDR3, as DNA: TGCGCCAGCAGCTACGGACAGTCAATCTATGGCTACACCTTC.

This chain uses TRBV21-1 with TRBJ2-4; the DNA was not used to check the table's D call, TRBD1. TRBV21-1 is described as a pseudogene. CDR3 length: 14 residues. CDR3 nucleotides: TGTGCCATTCGGGGGGGAGAAGCCAAAAACATTCAGTACTTC. As protein: CAIRGGEAKNIQYF.

This chain connects TRBV7-3 to TRBJ2-3, with TRBD2 matching 8 bases. Trimming cost V 2 bases and J 0 bases; bases outside gene matches: 1. CDR1 SGHTA and CDR2 FQGTGA come from the germline V gene. The CDR3 is made up of 15 amino acids. The CDR3 reads CASSLAGGSTDTQYF. CDR3 nucleotides: TGTGCCAGCAGCTTAGCGGGAGGTAGCACAGATACGCAGTATTTT.

The chain joins TRBV6-4 to TRBJ2-3, with D tentatively TRBD2 (6 bases). Germline V gene lookup returns CDR1 MRHNA and CDR2 SNTAGT. V dropped 5 bases and J dropped 1 base, with 10 bases sitting between them. The CDR3 loop spans 14 amino acids. As DNA, the CDR3 is TGTGCCAGCAGTAGTAGCGGACGCACAGATACGCAGTATTTT. Residues: CASSSSGRTDTQYF.

The chain is built from TRBV20-1 and TRBJ2-2; 12 bases are shared with TRBD2. The V and J ends lost 0 bases and 6 bases, in that order; junction bases with no gene match: 8. This CDR3 region has 17 residues. Germline V CDR1 and CDR2: DFQATT, SNEGSKA (reference sequence). The DNA of the CDR3 is TGCAGTGCTAGAGATTGGGCTAGCGGGAGGGCCGCCGGGGAGCTGTTTTTT. Translation gives CSARDWASGRAAGELFF.

The J gene is TRBJ1-1, the V gene TRBV6-2 or TRBV6-3; D uncertain. V lost 5 bases and J lost 3, with 7 bases in between. The CDR3 totals 12 residues. Germline CDR1 reads MNHEY; CDR2 reads SVGEGT. The CDR3 DNA follows: TGTGCCAGCAGTCCCCAGTACACTGAAGCTTTCTTT. This gives the protein CASSPQYTEAFF.

This clonotype was observed a handful of times. J is TRBJ2-5 and V is TRBV14; no definite D call. CDR1 is SGHDN, CDR2 FVKESK, per germline. V was trimmed by 1 base and J by 7 bases, leaving 7 bases between them. This CDR3 comprises 12 residues. The CDR3 reads CASSQVVGTQYF. The CDR3, as DNA: TGTGCCAGCAGCCAAGTAGTTGGGACCCAGTACTTC.

The chain uses TRBV6-1 and TRBJ1-5; D is ambiguous. The V gene's germline CDR1 is MNHNS and CDR2 SASEGT. The CDR3 loop spans 16 amino acids. Between the trimmed V and J ends, which lost 5 bases and 0 bases, there was a span of 14 bases. The CDR3 nucleotides read TGTGCCAGCAGTAAATACTTAAGCGATAGCAATCAGCCCCAGCATTTT. It specifies CASSKYLSDSNQPQHF.

The table lists this clonotype with a count of one. The V gene is TRBV12-3 or TRBV12-4, the J gene TRBJ2-5; D may be TRBD1 (5 bases). The V and J ends lost 3 bases and 4 bases respectively, with 12 bases between them. The CDR3 totals 14 residues. The CDR3 loop is CASSFPSRVETQYF. CDR3 coding DNA: TGTGCCAGCAGTTTCCCCAGCAGGGTAGAGACCCAGTACTTC.

The chain recombines TRBV6-5 with TRBJ1-2; D not certain. Deletions cut 0 bases from V and 0 bases from J, with 5 bases between. Per the germline V gene, CDR1 is MNHEY and CDR2 is SVGAGI. The CDR3 sequence is 14 residues long. This chain's CDR3 is CASSYSPSNYGYTF. DNA for the CDR3: TGTGCCAGCAGTTACTCACCGTCTAACTATGGCTACACCTTC.

The J gene is TRBJ1-6, the V gene TRBV12-3 or TRBV12-4; D is possibly TRBD1 (6 bases). This CDR3 comprises 13 residues. V dropped 5 bases and J dropped 7 bases, with 9 bases sitting between them. The CDR3: CASSRTENSPLHF. CDR3 bases: TGTGCCAGCAGTCGGACAGAAAATTCACCCCTCCACTTT.

This clonotype has a single count. The chain employs TRBV20-1 and TRBJ1-3; D gene ambiguous. The germline CDR1 and CDR2 sequences are DFQATT and SNEGSKA (reference sequence). There are 12 residues in the CDR3. Trimming shortened V by 6 bases and J by 3 bases, and 9 bases separated the two germline ends. CDR3 in DNA: TGCAGTGCCCTCCGGGGTGGAAACACCATATATTTT. It encodes CSALRGGNTIYF.

This clonotype was seen more than once but under ten times. CDR3 amino acids: CSAEGSGGLDEQFF. In nucleotides, the CDR3 is TGCAGTGCCGAGGGATCGGGAGGACTGGACGAGCAGTTCTTC. This rearrangement joins TRBV20-1 to TRBJ2-1; 7 bases line up with TRBD2. This CDR3 has 14 residues. Trimming took 6 bases from V and 10 from J; bases not matched to a gene: 15. Germline V gene sequence: CDR1 DFQATT, CDR2 SNEGSKA (reference sequence).

The V gene is TRBV5-4, the J gene TRBJ1-2; D unclear. Germline CDR1 is SGHNT and CDR2 is YYREEE (reference sequence). The CDR3 runs 13 residues. Deletions cut 0 bases from V and 7 bases from J, with 10 bases between. The DNA of the CDR3 is TGTGCCAGCAGCTTGGACAGTGTTGGTGGCTACACCTTC. It yields the protein CASSLDSVGGYTF.

V gene TRBV6-1 combines with J gene TRBJ2-1; D unclear. The V gene lost 4 bases and the J gene lost 8 bases, with 9 bases spanning the gap. CDR3 length: 12 amino acids. The germline gives CDR1 MNHNS, CDR2 SASEGT. The CDR3 loop is CASSVLGYEQFF. CDR3 sequence (DNA): TGTGCCAGCAGTGTCTTGGGGTATGAGCAGTTCTTC.

This clonotype is medium-sized within its sample. The rearrangement links TRBV5-1 to TRBJ1-1; unclear D gene. Germline lookup yields CDR1 SGHRS and CDR2 YFSETQ. Trimming removed 5 bases at V and 1 base at J, with 12 bases between. The CDR3 has 14 amino acids. The CDR3 here is CASSRWAENTEAFF. The CDR3 bases are TGCGCCAGCAGTCGATGGGCGGAGAACACTGAAGCTTTCTTT.

This chain joins TRBV7-2 and TRBJ2-7, with 9 positions matching TRBD1. The CDR3 sequence is 17 residues long. The V segment lost 5 bases and the J segment 5 bases; nucleotides outside the gene matches: 16. The germline V gene has CDR1 SGHTA and CDR2 FQGNSA. The CDR3 here is CASSQNLGGTGSDEQYF. The CDR3 nucleotides are TGTGCCAGCAGCCAGAATTTGGGCGGGACAGGGTCGGACGAGCAGTACTTC.

The V call is TRBV20-1, the J call TRBJ1-6; D might be TRBD1 (5 bases). CDR1 and CDR2 from the germline V gene are DFQATT and SNEGSKA (reference sequence). The CDR3 consists of 14 residues. V lost 3 bases to trimming and J lost 6 bases, with 12 bases between them. The CDR3 reads CSASGVGGNSPLHF. The CDR3 nucleotides are TGCAGTGCTAGCGGGGTTGGGGGTAATTCACCCCTCCACTTT.

This rearrangement joins TRBV2 to TRBJ1-6; no firm D call. Germline CDR1 SNHLY, CDR2 FYNNEI. Trimming removed 3 bases at V and 4 bases at J, with 13 bases between. The CDR3 has 16 residues. The CDR3 region is CASSEGWRVYNSPLHF. DNA of the CDR3: TGTGCCAGCAGTGAGGGTTGGAGGGTTTATAATTCACCCCTCCACTTT.

The chain combines TRBV20-1 with TRBJ2-7, with TRBD2 identical over 7 bases. Trimming took 6 bases from V and 4 from J; bases not matched to a gene: 6. Looked up from germline, CDR1 is DFQATT and CDR2 is SNEGSKA (reference sequence). The CDR3 totals 12 residues. The CDR3 sequence is CSAPSGTYEQYF. The CDR3 DNA sequence: TGCAGTGCGCCTAGCGGAACTTACGAGCAGTACTTC.